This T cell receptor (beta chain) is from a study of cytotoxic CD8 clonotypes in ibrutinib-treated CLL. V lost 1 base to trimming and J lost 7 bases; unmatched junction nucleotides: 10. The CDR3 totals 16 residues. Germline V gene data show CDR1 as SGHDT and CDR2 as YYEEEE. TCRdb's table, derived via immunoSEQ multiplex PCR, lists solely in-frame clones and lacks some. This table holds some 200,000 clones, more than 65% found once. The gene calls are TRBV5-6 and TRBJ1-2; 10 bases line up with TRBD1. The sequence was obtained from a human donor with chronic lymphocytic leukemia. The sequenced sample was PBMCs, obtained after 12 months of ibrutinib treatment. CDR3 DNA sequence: TGTGCCAGCAGCTTGTTGGGATCGGGACAGGGGCTTGGCTACACCTTC. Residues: CASSLLGSGQGLGYTF.